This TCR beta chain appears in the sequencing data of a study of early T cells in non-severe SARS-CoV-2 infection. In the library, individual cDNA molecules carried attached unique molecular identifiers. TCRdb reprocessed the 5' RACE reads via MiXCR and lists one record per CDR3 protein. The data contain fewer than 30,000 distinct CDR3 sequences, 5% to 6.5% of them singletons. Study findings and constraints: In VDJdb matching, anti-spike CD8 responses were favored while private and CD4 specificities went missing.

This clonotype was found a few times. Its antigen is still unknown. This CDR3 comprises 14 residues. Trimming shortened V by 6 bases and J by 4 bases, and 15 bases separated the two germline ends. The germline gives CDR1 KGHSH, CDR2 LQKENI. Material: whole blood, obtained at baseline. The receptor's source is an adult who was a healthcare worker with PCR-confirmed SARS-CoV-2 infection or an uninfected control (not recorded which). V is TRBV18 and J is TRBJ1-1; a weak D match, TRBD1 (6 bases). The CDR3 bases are TGTGCCAGCTCGGTCGGGGGGCGCTTCACTGAAGCTTTCTTT. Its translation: CASSVGGRFTEAFF.